Detailed here is one T cell receptor beta chain. The data were obtained in a study of immune cell composition in non-small cell lung cancer. Looking at the study overall: Tumours were mainly lung adenocarcinoma or squamous cell carcinoma.

Normal lung was sampled as far from the tumour as possible, at least 3 cm. Germline CDR1 and CDR2: LGHNT and FRNRAP. This CDR3 contains 13 residues. V dropped 2 bases and J dropped 5; count of bases not matched to a gene: 2. The data were produced by immunoSEQ multiplex PCR, yet TCRdb's version contains in-frame clones alone and is incomplete. The sample holds 15,000 or so clones, about three quarters seen once. These same data were also listed under a study on CD4 T cells in lung cancer. That source notes: Blood T cells were screened for responses to candidate mutation neoepitopes.

This TCR was sampled from a human donor with non-small cell lung cancer. The V and J genes are TRBV12-5 and TRBJ2-5, with 7 bases fitting TRBD2. Sample: non-adjacent lung tissue. The CDR3 DNA sequence: TGTGCTAGTGGTTTGACTAGCGTGGAGACCCAGTACTTC. Its protein product is CASGLTSVETQYF.